Below are 26 T cell receptor beta chains sequenced from a single sample in a study of T cell repertoires in cytomegalovirus infection. From the reads, TCRdb called clonotypes with MiXCR, one entry per CDR3 protein. The sample carries about 220,000 distinct CDR3 sequences, about 40% recorded once. Antigen specificity for these receptors is unknown. The input for sequencing was CD8+ T cells from cultured PBMCs, taken from culture after CMV antigen stimulation. The source of these receptors is a human donor in good health (CMV status not recorded). Some clones in this sample may be carry-over from other donors' samples.

The CDR3 DNA is TGTGCCAGCAGCGGCAGTTGGTCCCTAAGCAGGGCGAGTCGGGATACGCAGTATTTT. The encoded protein is CASSGSWSLSRASRDTQYF. V and J are TRBV2 and TRBJ2-3; maybe TRBD1 (5 bases). V shed 6 bases and J shed 6 bases, with 31 bases lying between them. Germline loops: CDR1 SNHLY, CDR2 FYNNEI. CDR3 length: 19 residues.

The chain links TRBV20-1 to TRBJ2-2, with D tentatively TRBD1 (7 bases). The V end lost 3 bases, the J end lost 2 bases, and 16 bases lay between the germline ends. The germline gives CDR1 DFQATT, CDR2 SNEGSKA (reference sequence). The CDR3 covers 16 residues. The CDR3 loop reads CSARGLDRENTGELFF. The CDR3 DNA reads as TGCAGTGCTAGGGGACTCGACAGGGAAAACACCGGGGAGCTGTTTTTT.

The CDR3: CASSYSTPNTEAFF. The CDR3 bases are TGTGCCAGCAGTTACTCGACGCCGAATACTGAAGCTTTCTTT. The rearrangement links TRBV6-6 to TRBJ1-1; D unclear. Deletions cut 0 bases from V and 5 bases from J, with 10 bases between. Germline CDR1 and CDR2: MNHNY and SVGAGI (reference sequence). This CDR3 contains 14 residues.

This rearrangement joins TRBV6-2 or TRBV6-3 to TRBJ1-1; no clear D. Germline V gene sequence: CDR1 MNHEY, CDR2 SVGEGT. The V end was cut by 6 bases, the J end by 0 bases, with 23 bases between. The CDR3 extends over 18 amino acids. This CDR3 reads CASRDLATLSAMNTEAFF. CDR3 nucleotides: TGTGCCAGCAGAGACTTGGCCACCCTCAGTGCCATGAACACTGAAGCTTTCTTT.

This clonotype was counted at least ten times. The chain couples TRBV7-2 to TRBJ2-7; 10 bases are shared with TRBD1. V lost 5 bases, J lost 6 bases, and 7 bases stayed unmatched. CDR1 and CDR2 from the germline V gene are SGHTA and FQGNSA. This CDR3 has 14 residues. The CDR3 sequence is CASSPMDRGGEQYF. In DNA form, the CDR3 reads TGTGCCAGCAGCCCGATGGACAGGGGGGGCGAGCAGTACTTC.

The genes are TRBV7-8 and TRBJ1-2, with 7 bases fitting TRBD1. Germline CDR1 SGHVS, CDR2 FQNEAQ. This CDR3 region has 15 residues. Trimming at V came to 5 bases and at J to 5 bases, leaving 11 bases not matched to a gene. CDR3 sequence: CASSTRQGSGYGYTF. CDR3 bases: TGTGCCAGCAGCACCCGACAGGGTTCGGGTTATGGCTACACCTTC.

The V call is TRBV12-5, the J call TRBJ2-1; TRBD2 aligns across 11 bases. The CDR3 length is 14 residues. The V segment lost 5 bases and the J segment 9 bases; nucleotides outside the gene matches: 6. In germline, CDR1 is LGHNT, CDR2 FRNRAP. This CDR3 is CASGLSGRAREQFF. The CDR3 DNA follows: TGTGCTAGTGGTCTTAGCGGGAGGGCGCGTGAGCAGTTCTTC. Drawing the rest from reference TRBV12-5 and TRBJ2-1, the complete variable domain is DARVTQTPRHKVTEMGQEVTMRCQPILGHNTVFWYRQTMMQGLELLAYFRNRAPLDDSGMPKDRFSAEMPDATLATLKIQPSEPRDSAVYFCASGLSGRAREQFFGPGTRLTVL.

The genes are TRBV13 and TRBJ2-2; D gene unclear. This CDR3 is built from 15 residues. V was clipped by 1 base and J by 2 bases, with 8 bases between them. The germline gives CDR1 PRHDT, CDR2 FYEKMQ (reference sequence). CDR3 DNA: TGTGCCAGCAGCTTAGCCGGAATCAACACCGGGGAGCTGTTTTTT. Amino acid sequence: CASSLAGINTGELFF.

The gene calls are TRBV5-6 and TRBJ2-1; the D gene is possibly TRBD2 (5 bases). The V gene lost 5 bases and the J gene lost 1 base, with 16 bases spanning the gap. The CDR3 runs to 16 residues. CDR1 is SGHDT and CDR2 is YYEEEE in the germline V gene. CDR3: CASSFGERRSYNEQFF. CDR3 nucleotides: TGTGCCAGCAGTTTTGGGGAGCGGCGGTCCTACAATGAGCAGTTCTTC.

The table lists this clonotype with a few counts. This chain joins TRBV2 and TRBJ1-2; 7 bases match TRBD1. CDR3 length: 14 residues. V shed 5 bases and J 2 bases; nucleotides not matched to a gene: 5. Germline CDR1 reads SNHLY; CDR2 reads FYNNEI. In DNA, the CDR3 is TGTGCCAGCAGTACCGGACAGGTCAACTATGGCTACACCTTC. It specifies CASSTGQVNYGYTF.

CDR3 in DNA: TGCAGTGCTAGAGATCCCCGAAAGAAGATTTACAATGAGCAGTTCTTC. It yields the protein CSARDPRKKIYNEQFF. The chain recombines TRBV20-1 with TRBJ2-1; no clear D. Germline CDR1 DFQATT, CDR2 SNEGSKA (reference sequence). V was cut by 0 bases and J by 4 bases, with 16 bases left in between. This CDR3 has 16 amino acids.

The chain couples TRBV12-3 or TRBV12-4 to TRBJ2-7, with 10 bases fitting TRBD2. CDR3 size: 14 residues. With V trimmed by 6 bases and J by 3 bases, 5 bases remained unmatched. CDR3 sequence: CASSGLADNYEQYF. The CDR3 nucleotides read TGTGCCAGCAGCGGACTAGCGGATAACTACGAGCAGTACTTC.

This chain connects TRBV12-3 or TRBV12-4 to TRBJ1-3; D is undetermined. Deletions cut 3 bases from V and 3 bases from J, with 6 bases between. The CDR3 runs to 13 residues. The CDR3 spells CASSFVDGNTIYF. CDR3 DNA sequence: TGTGCCAGCAGTTTCGTGGATGGAAACACCATATATTTT.

This clonotype has just a few counts. J is TRBJ1-1 and V is TRBV12-3 or TRBV12-4; D remains ambiguous. V was shortened by 5 bases and J by 5 bases, with 12 bases between the two germline ends. This CDR3 spans 13 amino acids. CDR3 protein: CASSEPLGTEAFF. CDR3 bases: TGTGCCAGCAGTGAGCCGTTGGGGACTGAAGCTTTCTTT.

The genes are TRBV11-3 and TRBJ2-7; TRBD2 matches at 9 bases. Germline V lookup: CDR1 SGHNT, CDR2 YENEEA. The CDR3 has 15 amino acids. The ends lost 5 bases at V and 3 bases at J; junction bases unmatched: 8. CDR3 protein: CASSPSGTSFYEQYF. In nucleotides, the CDR3 is TGTGCCAGCAGCCCCTCCGGGACTAGCTTCTACGAGCAGTACTTC.

This clonotype was observed many times. The CDR3 DNA reads as TGTGCCAGCAGCTTGGGCGCCAGCTACGAGCAGTACTTC. It yields the protein CASSLGASYEQYF. The chain links TRBV7-3 to TRBJ2-7; D ambiguous. The germline CDR1 and CDR2 sequences are SGHTA and FQGTGA. V was pared by 3 bases and J by 3 bases, with 9 bases between. This CDR3 is built from 13 residues.

Written as DNA, the CDR3 is TGTGCCACCGGACCAAGCCCGACAGGGTACAATGAGCAGTTCTTC. Its translation is CATGPSPTGYNEQFF. This sequence joins TRBV6-5 and TRBJ2-1; 7 positions agree with TRBD1. CDR3 length: 15 amino acids. V lost 10 bases, J lost 4 bases, and 13 bases stayed unmatched. Germline V lookup: CDR1 MNHEY, CDR2 SVGAGI.

The CDR3 DNA reads TGTGCCAGCAGTCAACAGGGGTTCCAAGAGACCCAGTACTTC. Amino acids: CASSQQGFQETQYF. V usage is TRBV6-2 or TRBV6-3 and J usage is TRBJ2-5; TRBD1 aligns across 7 bases. V shed 5 bases and J 1 base; nucleotides not matched to a gene: 4. CDR3 length: 14 amino acids. Germline CDR1 and CDR2: MNHEY and SVGEGT.

This clonotype has only a few counts. A read error is likely, as this CDR3 ends without the conserved phenylalanine or tryptophan. No DNA is shown, since the ends of the CDR3 on it are uncertain; the CDR3 is the one TCRdb lists. The rearrangement joins TRBV12-3 or TRBV12-4 to TRBJ2-4; the D segment call TRBD1 is taken from the table without a DNA check. Termini included, the CDR3 measures 12 amino acids. CDR3 sequence reads: CASSFERQGINI.

This clonotype was observed a few times. The gene calls are TRBV2 and TRBJ2-7; D is possibly TRBD1 (6 bases). The CDR3 covers 16 residues. From germline, CDR1 is SNHLY and CDR2 FYNNEI. The germline V and J ends were trimmed by 2 bases and 3 bases, with 17 bases remaining between them. CDR3: CASSEFEGVMFYEQYF. The CDR3 DNA sequence: TGTGCCAGCAGTGAATTCGAGGGGGTGATGTTCTACGAGCAGTACTTC.

The chain combines TRBV12-3 or TRBV12-4 with TRBJ2-6; D remains unclear. The length of the CDR3 is 16 residues. Trimming pared 6 bases from V and 2 bases from J, leaving 14 bases between. The CDR3 bases are TGTGCCAGCAGCCCCCGGGCCAGCGCTGGGGCCAACGTCCTGACTTTC. This codes for CASSPRASAGANVLTF.

This clonotype has a handful of counts. J is TRBJ1-3 and V is TRBV7-2; 9 positions agree with TRBD1. V lost 6 bases and J lost 5; bases outside the gene matches: 8. Germline values: CDR1 SGHTA, CDR2 FQGNSA. The CDR3 runs 15 residues. Here the CDR3 DNA reads TGTGCCAGCAGAGACCCGGGACAGGGTAGAAACACCATATATTTT. This encodes CASRDPGQGRNTIYF.

This clonotype has more than one count but fewer than ten. The chain uses TRBV7-2 and TRBJ2-7; the match to TRBD2 covers 12 bases. Germline assignment: CDR1 SGHTA and CDR2 FQGNSA. The CDR3 consists of 16 residues. V gave up 5 bases and J gave up 2 bases; unmatched junction bases: 7. CDR3 sequence reads: CASSLRTSGDPYEQYF. CDR3 DNA: TGTGCCAGCAGCCTCCGGACTAGCGGGGATCCCTACGAGCAGTACTTC.

The chain employs TRBV12-3 or TRBV12-4 and TRBJ2-7, with TRBD1 matching over 11 bases. The ends lost 4 bases at V and 2 bases at J; junction bases unmatched: 1. This CDR3 has 14 amino acids. In DNA, the CDR3 is TGTGCCAGCAGTTGGGACAGGGGGGCCTACGAGCAGTACTTC. Its translation: CASSWDRGAYEQYF.

The chain carries TRBV27 and TRBJ2-3, with 12 bases aligning to TRBD2. The ends lost 7 bases at V and 3 bases at J; junction bases unmatched: 8. The CDR3 has 16 amino acids. Germline V gene data show CDR1 as MNHEY and CDR2 as SMNVEV (reference sequence). The CDR3 is CASNLAGGPGTDTQYF. The CDR3 DNA reads TGTGCCAGCAACCTAGCGGGAGGGCCGGGGACAGATACGCAGTATTTT.

The J gene is TRBJ2-7, the V gene TRBV12-3 or TRBV12-4; 9 nucleotides align to TRBD2. This CDR3 has 13 residues. The V segment lost 8 bases and the J segment 5 bases; nucleotides outside the gene matches: 7. The CDR3 loop is CASRSGGINEQYF. In DNA form, the CDR3 reads TGTGCCAGCCGTAGCGGGGGTATAAACGAGCAGTACTTC.